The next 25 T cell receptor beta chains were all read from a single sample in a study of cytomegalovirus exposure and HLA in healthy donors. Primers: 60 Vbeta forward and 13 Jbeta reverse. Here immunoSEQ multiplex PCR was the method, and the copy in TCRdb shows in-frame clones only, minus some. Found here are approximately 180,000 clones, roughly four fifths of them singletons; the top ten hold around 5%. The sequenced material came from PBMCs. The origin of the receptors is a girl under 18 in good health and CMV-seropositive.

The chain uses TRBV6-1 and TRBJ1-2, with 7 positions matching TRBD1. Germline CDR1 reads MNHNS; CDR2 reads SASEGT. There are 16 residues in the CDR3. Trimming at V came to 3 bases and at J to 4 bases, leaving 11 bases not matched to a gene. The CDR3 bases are TGTGCCAGCAGTGATACCCAGGACAGGCTATCCTATGGCTACACCTTC. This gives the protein CASSDTQDRLSYGYTF.

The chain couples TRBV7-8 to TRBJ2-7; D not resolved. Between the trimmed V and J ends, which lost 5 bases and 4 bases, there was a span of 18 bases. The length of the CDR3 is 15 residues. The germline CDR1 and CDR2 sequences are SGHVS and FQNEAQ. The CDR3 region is CASSLPRLPPYEQYF. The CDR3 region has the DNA TGTGCCAGCAGCCTACCGCGGCTGCCGCCTTACGAGCAGTACTTC.

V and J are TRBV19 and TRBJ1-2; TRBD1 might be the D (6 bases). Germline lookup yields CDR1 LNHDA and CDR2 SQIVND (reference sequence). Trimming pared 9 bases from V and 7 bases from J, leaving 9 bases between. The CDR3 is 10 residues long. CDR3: CASRGAGYTF. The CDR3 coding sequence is TGTGCCAGCAGGGGTGCTGGCTACACCTTC. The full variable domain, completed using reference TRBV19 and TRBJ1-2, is DGGITQSPKYLFRKEGQNVTLSCEQNLNHDAMYWYRQDPGQGLRLIYYSQIVNDFQKGDIAEGYSVSREKKESFPLTVTSAQKNPTAFYLCASRGAGYTFGSGTRLTVV.

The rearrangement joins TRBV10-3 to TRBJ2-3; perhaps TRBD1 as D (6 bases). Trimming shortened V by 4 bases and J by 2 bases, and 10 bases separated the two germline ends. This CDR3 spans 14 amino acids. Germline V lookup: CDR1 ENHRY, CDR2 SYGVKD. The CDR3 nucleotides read TGTGCCATCAGTGCCGGACAGTACACAGATACGCAGTATTTT. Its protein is CAISAGQYTDTQYF.

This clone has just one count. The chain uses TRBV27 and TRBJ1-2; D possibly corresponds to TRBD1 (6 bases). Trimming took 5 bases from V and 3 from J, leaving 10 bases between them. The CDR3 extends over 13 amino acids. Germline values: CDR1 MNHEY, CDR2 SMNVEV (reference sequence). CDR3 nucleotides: TGTGCCAGCAGTCCCGCAGGGGACTATGGCTACACCTTC. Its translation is CASSPAGDYGYTF.

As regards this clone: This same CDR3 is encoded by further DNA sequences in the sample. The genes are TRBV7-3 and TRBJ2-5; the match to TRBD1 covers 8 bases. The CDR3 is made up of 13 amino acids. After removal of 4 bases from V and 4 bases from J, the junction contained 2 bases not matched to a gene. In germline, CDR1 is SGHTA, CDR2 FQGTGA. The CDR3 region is CASSSDRGETQYF. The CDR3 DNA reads TGTGCCAGCAGCTCCGACAGGGGAGAGACCCAGTACTTC.

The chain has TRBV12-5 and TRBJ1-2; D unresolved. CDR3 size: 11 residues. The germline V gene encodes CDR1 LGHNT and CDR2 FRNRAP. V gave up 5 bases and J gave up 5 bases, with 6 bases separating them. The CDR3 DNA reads TGTGCTAGTGGTGCGTTATATGGCTACACCTTC. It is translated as CASGALYGYTF.

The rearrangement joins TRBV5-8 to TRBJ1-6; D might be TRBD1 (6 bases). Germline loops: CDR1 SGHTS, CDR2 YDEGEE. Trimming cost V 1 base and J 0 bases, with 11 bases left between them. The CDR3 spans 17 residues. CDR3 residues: CASSLQQGSSYNSPLHF. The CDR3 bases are TGTGCCAGCAGCTTGCAGCAGGGGAGCTCCTATAATTCACCCCTCCACTTT. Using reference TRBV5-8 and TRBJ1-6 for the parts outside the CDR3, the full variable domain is EAGVTQSPTHLIKTRGQQATLRCSPISGHTSVYWYQQALGLGLQFLLWYDEGEERNRGNFPPRFSGRQFPNYSSELNVNALELEDSALYLCASSLQQGSSYNSPLHFGNGTRLTVT.

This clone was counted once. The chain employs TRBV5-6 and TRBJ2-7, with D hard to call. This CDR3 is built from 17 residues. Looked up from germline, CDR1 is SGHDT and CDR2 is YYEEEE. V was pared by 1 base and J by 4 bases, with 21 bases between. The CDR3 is CASSLMVSTKSEYEQYF. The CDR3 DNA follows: TGTGCCAGCAGCTTGATGGTTTCCACCAAGTCAGAATACGAGCAGTACTTC.

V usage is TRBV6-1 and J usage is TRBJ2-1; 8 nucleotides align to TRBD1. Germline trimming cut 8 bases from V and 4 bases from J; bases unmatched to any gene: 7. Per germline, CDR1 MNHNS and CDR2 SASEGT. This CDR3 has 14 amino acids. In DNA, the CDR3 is TGTGCCAGCTCCCGGGACAGGAGATACAATGAGCAGTTCTTC. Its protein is CASSRDRRYNEQFF.

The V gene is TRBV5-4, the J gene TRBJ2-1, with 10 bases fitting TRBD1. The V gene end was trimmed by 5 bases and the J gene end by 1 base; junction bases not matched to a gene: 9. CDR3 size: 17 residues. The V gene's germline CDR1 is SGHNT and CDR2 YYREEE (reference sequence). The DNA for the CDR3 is TGTGCCAGCAGGCATCGTAGGACAGGGGGGTCCTACAATGAGCAGTTCTTC. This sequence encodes CASRHRRTGGSYNEQFF.

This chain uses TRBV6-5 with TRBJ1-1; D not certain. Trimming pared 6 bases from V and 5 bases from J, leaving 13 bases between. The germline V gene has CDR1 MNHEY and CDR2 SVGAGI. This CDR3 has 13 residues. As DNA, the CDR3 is TGTGCCAGCAGCCCCGGACTTGGTACTGAAGCTTTCTTT. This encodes CASSPGLGTEAFF.

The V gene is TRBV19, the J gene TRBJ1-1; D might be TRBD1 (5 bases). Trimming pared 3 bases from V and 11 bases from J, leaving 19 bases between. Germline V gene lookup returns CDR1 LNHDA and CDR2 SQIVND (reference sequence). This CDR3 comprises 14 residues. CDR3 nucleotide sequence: TGTGCCAGTAGTATCATGGGGACCGGGAGTCGGGCTTTCTTT. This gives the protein CASSIMGTGSRAFF.

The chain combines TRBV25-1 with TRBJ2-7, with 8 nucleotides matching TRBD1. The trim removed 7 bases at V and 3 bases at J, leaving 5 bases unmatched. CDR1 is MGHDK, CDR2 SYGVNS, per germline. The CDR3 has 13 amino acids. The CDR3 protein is CASKPGGYYEQYF. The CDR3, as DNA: TGTGCCAGCAAACCAGGGGGCTACTACGAGCAGTACTTC.

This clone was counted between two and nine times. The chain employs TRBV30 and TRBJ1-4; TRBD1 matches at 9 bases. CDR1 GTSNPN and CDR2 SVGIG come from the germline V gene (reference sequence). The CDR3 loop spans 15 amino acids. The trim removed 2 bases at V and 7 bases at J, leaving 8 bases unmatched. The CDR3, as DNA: TGTGCCTGGAGTCTGTGGACAGGGGATTTTGAAAAACTGTTTTTT. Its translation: CAWSLWTGDFEKLFF.

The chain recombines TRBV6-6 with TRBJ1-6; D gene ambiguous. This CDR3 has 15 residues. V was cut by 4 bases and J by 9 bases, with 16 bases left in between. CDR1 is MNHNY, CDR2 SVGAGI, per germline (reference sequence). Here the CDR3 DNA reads TGTGCCAGCAGTTCGATTATCGGGTGGGTTTCACCCCTCCACTTT. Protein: CASSSIIGWVSPLHF.

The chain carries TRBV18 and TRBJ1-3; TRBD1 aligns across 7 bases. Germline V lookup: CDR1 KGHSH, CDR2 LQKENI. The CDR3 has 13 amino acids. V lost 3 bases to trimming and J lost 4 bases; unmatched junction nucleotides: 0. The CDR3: CASSPGQGNTIYF. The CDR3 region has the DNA TGTGCCAGCTCACCGGGACAGGGAAACACCATATATTTT.

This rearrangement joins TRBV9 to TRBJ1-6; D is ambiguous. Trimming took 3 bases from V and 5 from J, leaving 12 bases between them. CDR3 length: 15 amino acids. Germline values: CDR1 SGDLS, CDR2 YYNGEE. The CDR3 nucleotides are TGTGCCAGCAGCGGAGTGACGGGGAATAATTCACCCCTCCACTTT. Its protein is CASSGVTGNNSPLHF. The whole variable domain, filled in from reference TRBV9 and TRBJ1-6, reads DSGVTQTPKHLITATGQRVTLRCSPRSGDLSVYWYQQSLDQGLQFLIQYYNGEERAKGNILERFSAQQFPDLHSELNLSSLELGDSALYFCASSGVTGNNSPLHFGNGTRLTVT.

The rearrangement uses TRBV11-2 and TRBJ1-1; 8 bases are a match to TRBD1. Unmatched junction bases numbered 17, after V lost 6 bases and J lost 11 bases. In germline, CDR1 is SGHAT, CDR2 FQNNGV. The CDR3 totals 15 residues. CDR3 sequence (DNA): TGTGCCAGCAGTCCAATCCAGGGGGCGGGCGAGGGGGCTTTCTTT. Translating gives CASSPIQGAGEGAFF. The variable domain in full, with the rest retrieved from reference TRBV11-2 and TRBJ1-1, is EAGVAQSPRYKIIEKRQSVAFWCNPISGHATLYWYQQILGQGPKLLIQFQNNGVVDDSQLPKDRFSAERLKGVDSTLKIQPAKLEDSAVYLCASSPIQGAGEGAFFGQGTRLTVV.

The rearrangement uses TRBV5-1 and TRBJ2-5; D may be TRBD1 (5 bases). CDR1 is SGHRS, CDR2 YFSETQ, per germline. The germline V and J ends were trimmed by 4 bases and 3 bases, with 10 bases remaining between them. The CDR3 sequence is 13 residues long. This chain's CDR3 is CASSAQGEETQYF. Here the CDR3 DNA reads TGCGCCAGCAGCGCCCAGGGTGAAGAGACCCAGTACTTC.

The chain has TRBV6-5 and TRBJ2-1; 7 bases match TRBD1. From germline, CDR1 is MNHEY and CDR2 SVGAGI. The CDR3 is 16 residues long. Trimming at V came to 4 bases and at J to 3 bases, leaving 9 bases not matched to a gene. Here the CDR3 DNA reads TGTGCCAGCAGTTTCTCCGGACAGGCGCTCTACAATGAGCAGTTCTTC. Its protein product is CASSFSGQALYNEQFF.

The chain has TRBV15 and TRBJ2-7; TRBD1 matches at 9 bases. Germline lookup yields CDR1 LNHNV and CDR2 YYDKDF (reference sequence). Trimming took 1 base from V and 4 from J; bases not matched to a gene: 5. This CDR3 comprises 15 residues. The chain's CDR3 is CATSRGQGGPYEQYF. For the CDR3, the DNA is TGTGCCACCAGCAGAGGACAGGGGGGACCGTACGAGCAGTACTTC.

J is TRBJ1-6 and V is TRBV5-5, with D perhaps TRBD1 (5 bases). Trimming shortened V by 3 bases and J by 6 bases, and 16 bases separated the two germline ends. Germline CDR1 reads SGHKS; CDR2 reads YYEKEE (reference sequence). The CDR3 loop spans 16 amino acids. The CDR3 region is CASSSSAGPINSPLHF. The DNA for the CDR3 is TGTGCCAGCAGCTCTTCCGCAGGGCCCATTAATTCACCCCTCCACTTT.

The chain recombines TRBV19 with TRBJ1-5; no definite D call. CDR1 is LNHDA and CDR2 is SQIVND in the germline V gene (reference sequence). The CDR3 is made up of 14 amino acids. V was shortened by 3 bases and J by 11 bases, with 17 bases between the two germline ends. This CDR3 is CASSIVPGGITQHF. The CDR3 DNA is TGTGCCAGTAGTATTGTCCCGGGAGGGATAACCCAGCATTTT.

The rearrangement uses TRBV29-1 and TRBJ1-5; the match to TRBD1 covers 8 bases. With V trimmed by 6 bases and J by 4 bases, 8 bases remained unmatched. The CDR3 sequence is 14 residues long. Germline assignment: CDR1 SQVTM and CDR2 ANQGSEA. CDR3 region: CSVGGQGDNQPQHF. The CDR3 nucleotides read TGCAGCGTAGGCGGACAGGGAGATAATCAGCCCCAGCATTTT. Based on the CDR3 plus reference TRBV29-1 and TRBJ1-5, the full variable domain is SAVISQKPSRDICQRGTSLTIQCQVDSQVTMMFWYRQQPGQSLTLIATANQGSEATYESGFVIDKFPISRPNLTFSTLTVSNMSPEDSSIYLCSVGGQGDNQPQHFGDGTRLSIL.